This T cell receptor beta chain was profiled in a study of CD8 T cells in Susac syndrome. It was with random hexamers that roughly 0.45 to 1 ug RNA was reverse transcribed. One entry per CDR3 protein, called by TCRdb with MiXCR from the immunoSEQ multiplex PCR reads. Among around 170,000 distinct CDR3 sequences listed, approximately 96% were seen once. The CDR3 is 17 amino acids. The V gene lost 0 bases and the J gene lost 5 bases, with 19 bases spanning the gap. Germline V CDR1 and CDR2: PRHDT, FYEKMQ (reference sequence). The clonotype originates from a human donor with Susac syndrome. Sequencing was performed on CD4+ T cells from PBMCs. This rearrangement joins TRBV13 to TRBJ2-5; D perhaps matches TRBD1 (5 bases). Here the CDR3 DNA reads TGTGCCAGCAGCTTAGGGCTCCTAGGGGTTCCACGGGAGACCCAGTACTTC. It specifies CASSLGLLGVPRETQYF.